Each of the 9 T cell receptor beta chains below was sequenced from the same sample in a study of shared clonotypes between healthy human individuals. The table came from immunoSEQ multiplex PCR; TCRdb's copy has only in-frame clones and leaves some out. The sample yields more than 2,000,000 clones, roughly nine tenths seen once. The sequencing sample was made of naive CD4+ T cells sorted from blood. The sample's subset: CD45RA+ positively selected. These receptors were taken from a man younger than 35 in good health.

V is TRBV7-3 and J is TRBJ2-7, with 7 bases that match TRBD1. The CDR3 runs to 13 residues. V shed 1 base and J 6 bases; nucleotides not matched to a gene: 3. Germline-derived CDR1 and CDR2 are SGHTA and FQGTGA. The CDR3 sequence is CASSLNRGGEQYF. For the CDR3, the DNA is TGTGCCAGCAGCTTAAACAGGGGCGGCGAGCAGTACTTC.

Turning to this clone: The sample has other DNA sequences that encode this CDR3 too. The chain has TRBV5-1 and TRBJ2-7, with 7 bases matching TRBD1. V was clipped by 0 bases and J by 0 bases; unmatched bases: 3. CDR1 and CDR2 from the germline V gene are SGHRS and YFSETQ. The CDR3 totals 15 residues. Here the CDR3 reads CASSLGDRDSYEQYF. The CDR3 nucleotides are TGCGCCAGCAGCTTGGGAGACAGGGACTCCTACGAGCAGTACTTC. Full variable domain (missing parts from reference TRBV5-1 and TRBJ2-7): KAGVTQTPRYLIKTRGQQVTLSCSPISGHRSVSWYQQTPGQGLQFLFEYFSETQRNKGNFPGRFSGRQFSNSRSEMNVSTLELGDSALYLCASSLGDRDSYEQYFGPGTRLTVT.

The chain couples TRBV7-8 to TRBJ2-7; maybe TRBD1 (6 bases). The CDR3 has 15 residues. Germline CDR1 is SGHVS and CDR2 is FQNEAQ. V was shortened by 3 bases and J by 4 bases, with 16 bases between the two germline ends. The CDR3 DNA follows: TGTGCCAGCAGCTTTAGACAGGAGATAGCTTACGAGCAGTACTTC. Its translation: CASSFRQEIAYEQYF.

The chain is built from TRBV5-1 and TRBJ2-7; 9 bases are a match to TRBD1. V trimming: 3 bases; J trimming: 1 base; junction bases outside the gene matches: 17. Germline-derived CDR1 and CDR2 are SGHRS and YFSETQ. This CDR3 is 19 amino acids long. The CDR3 sequence is CASSWTTASTGGSSYEQYF. For the CDR3, the DNA is TGCGCCAGCAGCTGGACCACCGCTTCTACAGGGGGCTCTTCCTACGAGCAGTACTTC.

The J gene is TRBJ2-1, the V gene TRBV9; 7 nucleotides line up with TRBD1. Trimming cost V 3 bases and J 9 bases; bases outside gene matches: 9. Germline assignment: CDR1 SGDLS and CDR2 YYNGEE. The CDR3 runs 14 residues. For the CDR3, the DNA is TGTGCCAGCAGCGCCCAACAGGGGATCGGTGAGCAGTTCTTC. It yields the protein CASSAQQGIGEQFF.

The chain links TRBV6-6 to TRBJ2-7, with 10 bases identical to TRBD1. V shed 2 bases and J 5 bases; nucleotides not matched to a gene: 9. The CDR3 is 16 amino acids. Germline loops: CDR1 MNHNY, CDR2 SVGAGI (reference sequence). DNA of the CDR3: TGTGCCAGCAGTTACCTTAAGTCGACAGGGGGCCACGAGCAGTACTTC. Amino acid sequence: CASSYLKSTGGHEQYF.

The chain combines TRBV5-1 with TRBJ2-7, with TRBD1 as a possible D gene (5 bases). The CDR3 consists of 16 residues. Germline V gene data show CDR1 as SGHRS and CDR2 as YFSETQ. The germline V and J ends were trimmed by 1 base and 6 bases, with 20 bases remaining between them. The CDR3 loop reads CASSLNFVGVGSEQYF. CDR3 coding DNA: TGCGCCAGCAGCTTGAATTTCGTAGGGGTCGGAAGCGAGCAGTACTTC.

The V gene is TRBV6-1, the J gene TRBJ2-1, with D unclear. This CDR3 has 16 residues. Germline V gene data show CDR1 as MNHNS and CDR2 as SASEGT. The V end lost 4 bases, the J end lost 3 bases, and 16 bases lay between the germline ends. The CDR3, as DNA: TGTGCCAGCAGTGCGTTAACGGGCCTATTCTACAATGAGCAGTTCTTC. Translating gives CASSALTGLFYNEQFF.

This chain uses TRBV5-1 with TRBJ1-1; 9 nucleotides match TRBD1. Germline V CDR1 and CDR2: SGHRS, YFSETQ. There are 17 residues in the CDR3. The trim removed 3 bases at V and 0 bases at J, leaving 9 bases unmatched. CDR3 protein: CASSWGQGVGMNTEAFF. The CDR3 DNA sequence: TGCGCCAGCAGCTGGGGACAGGGAGTCGGAATGAACACTGAAGCTTTCTTT.